The next 8 T cell receptor beta chains were all read from a single sample in a study of cytomegalovirus exposure and HLA in healthy donors. Researchers ran the PCR with 60 Vbeta and 13 Jbeta primers. Repertoires were generated with immunoSEQ multiplex PCR, while TCRdb's copy carries only in-frame clones and drops some. The sample includes 96,000 or so clones. The specimen was PBMCs. These receptor sequences come from a woman aged 30 to 39 in good health and CMV-seronegative.

A word on this clone: This same CDR3 is encoded by further DNA sequences in the sample. This chain connects TRBV2 to TRBJ1-6; D is uncertain. The CDR3 length is 15 residues. Looked up from germline, CDR1 is SNHLY and CDR2 is FYNNEI. V was pared by 11 bases and J by 3 bases, with 17 bases between. CDR3: CAGSRRAVYNSPLHF. The CDR3 DNA is TGTGCCGGCTCACGGAGGGCCGTCTATAATTCACCCCTCCACTTT. Using reference TRBV2 and TRBJ1-6 for the parts outside the CDR3, the full variable domain is EPEVTQTPSHQVTQMGQEVILRCVPISNHLYFYWYRQILGQKVEFLVSFYNNEISEKSEIFDDQFSVERPDGSNFTLKIRSTKLEDSAMYFCAGSRRAVYNSPLHFGNGTRLTVT.

The V and J genes are TRBV5-1 and TRBJ2-1, with D perhaps TRBD2 (6 bases). From germline, CDR1 is SGHRS and CDR2 YFSETQ. The CDR3 totals 16 residues. Trimming stripped 0 bases from V and 8 bases from J, with 18 bases between. The chain's CDR3 is CASSLGGLSVRDEQFF. The CDR3 bases are TGCGCCAGCAGCTTGGGAGGACTATCTGTTAGGGATGAGCAGTTCTTC. The full variable domain, completed using reference TRBV5-1 and TRBJ2-1, is KAGVTQTPRYLIKTRGQQVTLSCSPISGHRSVSWYQQTPGQGLQFLFEYFSETQRNKGNFPGRFSGRQFSNSRSEMNVSTLELGDSALYLCASSLGGLSVRDEQFFGPGTRLTVL.

The V call is TRBV19, the J call TRBJ1-5, with a weak D call TRBD1 (5 bases). V was shortened by 3 bases and J by 5 bases, with 11 bases between the two germline ends. CDR1 LNHDA and CDR2 SQIVND come from the germline V gene (reference sequence). The CDR3 totals 14 residues. The CDR3 DNA is TGTGCCAGTAGTATTGAGTCAGGGTATCAGCCCCAGCATTTT. It is translated as CASSIESGYQPQHF.

CDR3 sequence: CATQGGGYGYTF. DNA of the CDR3: TGTGCCACCCAAGGGGGGGGATATGGCTACACCTTC. This rearrangement joins TRBV10-3 to TRBJ1-2, with a tentative D call TRBD1 (6 bases). The CDR3 sequence is 12 residues long. Trimming pared 10 bases from V and 5 bases from J, leaving 14 bases between. The germline V gene has CDR1 ENHRY and CDR2 SYGVKD.

V is TRBV5-8 and J is TRBJ2-1; a possible D gene is TRBD2 (6 bases). This CDR3 region has 15 residues. Trimming removed 2 bases at V and 0 bases at J, with 9 bases between. Germline V gene sequence: CDR1 SGHTS, CDR2 YDEGEE. CDR3 in amino acids: CASSLGTGSYNEQFF. Here the CDR3 DNA reads TGTGCCAGCAGCTTAGGGACTGGCTCCTACAATGAGCAGTTCTTC.

This rearrangement joins TRBV13 to TRBJ1-4, with TRBD1 matching over 9 bases. CDR3 size: 15 residues. Unmatched junction bases numbered 4, after V lost 5 bases and J lost 3 bases. Germline CDR1 is PRHDT and CDR2 is FYEKMQ (reference sequence). The CDR3: CASSLRQGANEKLFF. CDR3 nucleotide sequence: TGTGCCAGCAGCCTAAGACAGGGGGCTAATGAAAAACTGTTTTTT. The variable domain in full, completed from reference TRBV13 and TRBJ1-4, reads AAGVIQSPRHLIKEKRETATLKCYPIPRHDTVYWYQQGPGQDPQFLISFYEKMQSDKGSIPDRFSAQQFSDYHSELNMSSLELGDSALYFCASSLRQGANEKLFFGSGTQLSVL.

This chain connects TRBV9 to TRBJ1-1; D remains unclear. The CDR3 loop spans 13 amino acids. CDR1 is SGDLS, CDR2 YYNGEE, per germline. V lost 1 base, J lost 4 bases, and 8 bases lay in between. CDR3 region: CASSVSYSTEAFF. The CDR3 DNA follows: TGTGCCAGCAGCGTATCGTATTCCACTGAAGCTTTCTTT.

The chain joins TRBV6-5 to TRBJ2-7; weak D call: TRBD2 (6 bases). CDR1 MNHEY and CDR2 SVGAGI come from the germline V gene. The CDR3 runs 13 residues. V was shortened by 2 bases and J by 6 bases, with 11 bases between the two germline ends. The CDR3 nucleotides read TGTGCCAGCAGTTACCGGGAGATTGGCGAGCAGTACTTC. Encoded protein: CASSYREIGEQYF.